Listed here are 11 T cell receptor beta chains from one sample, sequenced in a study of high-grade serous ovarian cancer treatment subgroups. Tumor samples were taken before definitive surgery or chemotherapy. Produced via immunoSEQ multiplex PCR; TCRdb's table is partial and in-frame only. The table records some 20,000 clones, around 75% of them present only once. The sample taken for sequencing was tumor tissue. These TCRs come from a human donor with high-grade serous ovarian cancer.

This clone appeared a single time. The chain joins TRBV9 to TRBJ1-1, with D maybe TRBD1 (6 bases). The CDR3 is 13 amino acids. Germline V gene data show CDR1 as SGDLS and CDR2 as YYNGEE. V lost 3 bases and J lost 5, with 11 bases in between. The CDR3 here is CASSATGRTEAFF. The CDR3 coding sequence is TGTGCCAGCAGCGCCACAGGGAGGACTGAAGCTTTCTTT. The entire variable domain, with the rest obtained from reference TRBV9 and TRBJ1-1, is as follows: DSGVTQTPKHLITATGQRVTLRCSPRSGDLSVYWYQQSLDQGLQFLIQYYNGEERAKGNILERFSAQQFPDLHSELNLSSLELGDSALYFCASSATGRTEAFFGQGTRLTVV.

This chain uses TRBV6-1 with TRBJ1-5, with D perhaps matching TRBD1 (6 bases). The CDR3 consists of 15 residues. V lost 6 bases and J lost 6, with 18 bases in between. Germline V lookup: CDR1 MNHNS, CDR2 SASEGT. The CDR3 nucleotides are TGTGCCAGCAGCGAACTAACAGGGTCGGGTCAGCCCCAGCATTTT. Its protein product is CASSELTGSGQPQHF.

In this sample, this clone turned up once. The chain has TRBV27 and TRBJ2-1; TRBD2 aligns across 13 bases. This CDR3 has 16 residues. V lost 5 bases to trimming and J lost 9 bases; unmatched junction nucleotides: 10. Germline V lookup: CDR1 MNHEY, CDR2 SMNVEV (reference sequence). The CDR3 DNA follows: TGTGCCAGCAGTCCCCAGGGGACTAGCGGGATAGTTGAGCAGTTCTTC. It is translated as CASSPQGTSGIVEQFF.

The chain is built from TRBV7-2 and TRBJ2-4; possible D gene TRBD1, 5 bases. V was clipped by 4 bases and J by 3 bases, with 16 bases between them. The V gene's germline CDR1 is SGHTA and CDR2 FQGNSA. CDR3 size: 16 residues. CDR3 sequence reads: CASSSEPGNGKNIQYF. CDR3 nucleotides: TGTGCCAGCAGCTCCGAGCCAGGGAATGGCAAAAACATTCAGTACTTC.

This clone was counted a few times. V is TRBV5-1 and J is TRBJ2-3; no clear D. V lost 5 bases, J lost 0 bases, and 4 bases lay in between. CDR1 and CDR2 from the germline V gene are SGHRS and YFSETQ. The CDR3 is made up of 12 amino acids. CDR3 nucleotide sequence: TGCGCCAGCAGAAGCAGCACAGATACGCAGTATTTT. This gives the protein CASRSSTDTQYF.

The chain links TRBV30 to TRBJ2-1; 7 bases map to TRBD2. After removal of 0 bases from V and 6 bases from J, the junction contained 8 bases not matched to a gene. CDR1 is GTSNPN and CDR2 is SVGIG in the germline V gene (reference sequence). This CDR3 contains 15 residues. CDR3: CAWSVWTSPPNEQFF. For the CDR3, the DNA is TGTGCCTGGAGTGTATGGACTAGTCCCCCCAATGAGCAGTTCTTC. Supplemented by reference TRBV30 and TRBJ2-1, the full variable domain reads SQTIHQWPATLVQPVGSPLSLECTVEGTSNPNLYWYRQAAGRGLQLLFYSVGIGQISSEVPQNLSASRPQDRQFILSSKKLLLSDSGFYLCAWSVWTSPPNEQFFGPGTRLTVL.

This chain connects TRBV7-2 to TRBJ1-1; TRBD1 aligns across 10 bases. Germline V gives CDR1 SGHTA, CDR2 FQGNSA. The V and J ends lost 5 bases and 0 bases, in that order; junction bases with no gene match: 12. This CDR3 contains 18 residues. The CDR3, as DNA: TGTGCCAGCAGCCGTAGGCGTAGACAGGGGGCTATGAACACTGAAGCTTTCTTT. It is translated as CASSRRRRQGAMNTEAFF.

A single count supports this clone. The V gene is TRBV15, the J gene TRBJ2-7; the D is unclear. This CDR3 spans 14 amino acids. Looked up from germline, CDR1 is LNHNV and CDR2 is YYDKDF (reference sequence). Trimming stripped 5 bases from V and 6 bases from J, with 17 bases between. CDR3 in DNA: TGTGCCACCAGCCCCCCAGATGCGGATTCCGAGCAGTACTTC. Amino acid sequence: CATSPPDADSEQYF.

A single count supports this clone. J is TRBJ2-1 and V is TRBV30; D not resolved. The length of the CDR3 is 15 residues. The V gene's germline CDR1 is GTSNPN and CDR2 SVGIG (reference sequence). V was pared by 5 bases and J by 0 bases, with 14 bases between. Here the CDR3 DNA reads TGTGCCTGGTTTACTACAAGGGTCTCCTACAATGAGCAGTTCTTC. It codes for CAWFTTRVSYNEQFF.

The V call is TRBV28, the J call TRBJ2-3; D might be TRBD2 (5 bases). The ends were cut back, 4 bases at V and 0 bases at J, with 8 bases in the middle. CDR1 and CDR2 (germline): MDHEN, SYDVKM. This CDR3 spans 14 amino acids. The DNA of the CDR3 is TGTGCCAGCAGTTCAGCGGATAGCACAGATACGCAGTATTTT. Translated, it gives CASSSADSTDTQYF.

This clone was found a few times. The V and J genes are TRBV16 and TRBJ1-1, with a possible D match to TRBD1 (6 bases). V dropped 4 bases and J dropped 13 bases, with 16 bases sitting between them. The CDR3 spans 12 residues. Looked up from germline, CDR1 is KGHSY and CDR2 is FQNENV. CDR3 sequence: CASSRSGTNLFF. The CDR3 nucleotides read TGTGCCAGCAGCCGCTCCGGGACAAATCTTTTCTTT. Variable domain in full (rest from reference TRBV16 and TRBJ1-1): GEEVAQTPKHLVRGEGQKAKLYCAPIKGHSYVFWYQQVLKNEFKFLISFQNENVFDETGMPKERFSAKCLPNSPCSLEIQATKLEDSAVYFCASSRSGTNLFFGQGTRLTVV.